The 4 T cell receptor beta chains below all came from one sample that was sequenced in a study of blood T cells in healthy people across ages. It was with a sample-barcoded 5' primer and a J-beta primer mix that a second PCR of about 6 to 12 cycles was run. TCRdb fed the 5' RACE reads into MiXCR, producing one record per CDR3 protein. The sample has approximately 800,000 distinct CDR3 sequences, roughly 25% seen once. The data were also submitted as part of a second study, on T cells of mothers and their children.

Sequencing used blood. Receptors originate from a boy between 10 and 17 years old in good health.

The chain carries TRBV14 and TRBJ2-1; D call uncertain. From germline, CDR1 is SGHDN and CDR2 FVKESK. Trimming took 6 bases from V and 0 from J, leaving 15 bases between them. The CDR3 has 16 amino acids. The CDR3 DNA follows: TGTGCCAGCAGTGCCCCGGTAGGCCACTCCTACAATGAGCAGTTCTTC. It translates to CASSAPVGHSYNEQFF.

As for this clonotype: The junction does not match germline at one end; this may be a read error. J is TRBJ2-7 and V is TRBV5-1; the D gene is possibly TRBD2 (6 bases). Germline-derived CDR1 and CDR2 are SGHRS and YFSETQ. The CDR3 contains 14 residues. This CDR3 reads CASSLFTGVYEQYF. Written as DNA, the CDR3 is TGCGCCAGCAGCTTGTTTACGGGAGTCTACGAGCAATACTTC.

The rearrangement joins TRBV20-1 to TRBJ2-5; unclear D gene. Matching the DNA end better, TRBJ2-7 makes the J call doubtful. Per the germline V gene, CDR1 is DFQATT and CDR2 is SNEGSKA (reference sequence). The CDR3 extends over 16 amino acids. The CDR3 spells CSARDLMSQDAYEQYF. The CDR3 region has the DNA TGCAGTGCTAGAGACCTAATGTCTCAAGACGCCTACGAGCAGTACTTC.

J is TRBJ2-3 and V is TRBV6-2 or TRBV6-3; D possibly corresponds to TRBD2 (6 bases). V shed 8 bases and J shed 11 bases, with 14 bases lying between them. Germline V gene sequence: CDR1 MNHEY, CDR2 SVGEGT. This CDR3 has 11 amino acids. CDR3 loop: CASAEGLLQYF. CDR3 coding DNA: TGTGCCAGCGCCGAGGGACTCCTGCAGTATTTT.